This T cell receptor (beta chain) was recorded in a study of spatial heterogeneity in lung cancer. Study-wide points: TCRs found ubiquitously expanded in tumor appeared in blood more at resection than at follow-up.

To note about this clonotype: Its antigen is undetermined. This beta chain represents an off-target read in a library built for alpha chains; its size is of limited meaning.

This sample's time point: sample taken at primary tumor resection. The input material, whole RNA from tumor, nontumor lung or frozen PBMC, was sequenced unsorted. The donors were about 72 patients with non-small cell lung cancer that was early-stage and untreated. Unique molecular identifiers tagged every individual TCR cDNA molecule. TCRdb passed the 5' RACE reads through MiXCR, listing each CDR3 protein once. The sample records about 170 distinct CDR3 sequences, roughly two fifths being singletons. The receptor's source is a male donor with early-stage non-small cell lung cancer. Sample: PBMCs, taken at surgery.

In nucleotides, the CDR3 is TGTGCCAGCAGTTTAAGGACAAGGAACACTGAAGCTTTCTTT. Translating gives CASSLRTRNTEAFF. The J gene is TRBJ1-1, the V gene TRBV28; D possibly corresponds to TRBD1 (5 bases). The germline V gene encodes CDR1 MDHEN and CDR2 SYDVKM. The CDR3 runs to 14 residues. V was trimmed by 2 bases and J by 1 base, leaving 8 bases between them.